This T cell receptor (beta chain) came from a study of blood T cells in healthy people across ages (dated by TCRdb to 2014 to 2015). Context from the whole study: Template switching captured roughly one uniquely barcoded TCR beta cDNA molecule per two T cells in model experiments. Using deep sequencing normalized with unique cDNA molecular identifiers, the study measured how TCR beta repertoire diversity changes with age. The donors were divided into four age groups: young (average roughly 15 years), middle-aged (almost 40), aged (about 62) and long-lived (approximately 74). Donors of different ages were randomly distributed across sequencing lanes to avoid experimental bias. Two additional independent replicas of 1 million unique cDNA reads from the same blood draw were analyzed for two donors (one aged 18 to 29 and one aged 80 or older). Findings and caveats that apply to the study as a whole: The percentage of naive T cells measured by flow cytometry correlated strongly with observed TCR beta diversity. Total diversity estimates from one million sequenced T cells were considered lower bounds and underestimates. Compared with the aged group, the long-lived group had more naive CD4+ T cells, fewer expanded clones and increased TCR diversity, a pattern suggesting age selection. The CMV infection status of donors was not known, potentially confounding age-related changes in expanded clonotypes. Conclusive comparison of naive and antigen-experienced compartments was prevented by the profiling of bulk unsorted PBMCs. Observed TCR beta diversity per million T cells fell roughly linearly with age, and a significant reduction was already apparent by age approximately 41.

Libraries were made using 5' RACE. TCRdb lists the instrument as Illumina HiSeq 2500. A second PCR of roughly 6 to 11 cycles was performed with a sample-barcoded 5' primer and a J-beta primer mix. A unique molecular identifier was introduced onto each TCR beta cDNA molecule by a template-switch 5' adaptor carrying 12 random nucleotides. At least 3 million CDR3-containing paired-end reads were obtained from each sample. First-strand cDNA was synthesized from all RNA with the Mint cDNA synthesis kit, primed by a TRBC-specific oligonucleotide. After uracil-DNA glycosylase treatment, a first 18-cycle PCR used universal primers M1SS and BC2_uni_R on all cDNA. The source study handled its data this way. For normalization, 1 million high-quality reads were randomly selected from each sample, with every read carrying a distinct molecular identifier. Reads with shared molecular identifiers were discarded instead of being binned into consensus sequences. CDR3 identification, clonotype clustering and error correction used MiTCR with a Q25 quality threshold and the strictest error-elimination algorithm. A nonparametric unseen species model with Euler transformation was used to estimate lower-bound total TCR beta diversity. Using fastp at Q25 and MiXCR, TCRdb reprocessed the public reads and kept productive beta chains. Each entry merges the rows of one CDR3 protein and shows their most common DNA and genes. Clone size and V and J calls follow TCRdb, not the original study. This sample gives over a million distinct CDR3 sequences in total; roughly 40% of them show up just once. Clones ranked in the top ten supply roughly 7.7% of the sample.

The donors were 40 or so Caucasian individuals from Russia, aged about 6 to 100 years, who were systemically healthy. Each donor gave ten milliliters of peripheral blood, drawn into EDTA-treated Vacutainer tubes. Ficoll-Paque density-gradient centrifugation was used to isolate PBMCs, with at least 6.5 million per sample. Trizol reagent was used to extract total RNA from the PBMCs, yielding at least 6 micrograms per sample. The percentages of naive CD45RAhigh/CD27high T cells were determined by flow cytometry on a PBMC aliquot from every donor. Ten or more counts support this clonotype. The specificity of this receptor is unknown. The input lacks base qualities; no much larger clone sits a single base away. The junction carries 13 bases between V and J, which are trimmed by 5 bases and 5 bases respectively. The germline V gene (reference sequence) yields DFQATT for CDR1 and SNEGSKA for CDR2. CDR3 length: 13 amino acids, cysteine to phenylalanine. The sequence is cut down to CDR3 DNA, 39 bases in frame from base 1.

The sequence was obtained from a woman in her late teens or twenties in good health. The specimen sequenced was blood. This chain joins TRBV20-1 to TRBJ2-1; TRBD2 might be the D gene, on 7 matching bases. Here the CDR3 is given as CSAGGGANNEQFF. Read as DNA, the sequence is TGCAGTGCTGGAGGGGGGGCTAACAATGAGCAGTTCTTC.